This TCR beta chain was identified during a study of metastatic and nonmetastatic thyroid tumors. The overall study: From malignant and benign thyroid patients, repertoires in blood and in tumor or nodule tissue were compared. Regarding the study as a whole: Patients with malignant thyroid tumors reportedly had significantly higher TCR beta diversity than those with benign nodules, in blood and tumor.

Thyroid surgery was performed in patients who had received no treatment beforehand. As regards this clone: What it binds is unknown.

In the authors' methods: Clinicopathological groups supplied CDR3 differences that were used to build a distant-metastasis classifier for papillary thyroid cancer. MiXCR was used by TCRdb to re-call the PCR reads. V and J calls and clone size were set by TCRdb, not the authors. Seen here are approximately 38,000 clones, about 30% observed once, and the top ten hold 15% to 20%. V lost 0 bases to trimming and J lost 4 bases, with 15 bases between them. The germline V gene has CDR1 DFQATT and CDR2 SNEGSKA (reference sequence). The CDR3 runs 15 residues. The receptor's source is a female donor with papillary thyroid cancer or a benign thyroid nodule (not recorded which). Some clones in this sample may be carry-over from other donors' samples. What was sequenced was tumor tissue. This sequence joins TRBV20-1 and TRBJ1-2; TRBD1 is a possible D gene (5 bases). CDR3 nucleotide sequence: TGCAGTGCTAGAGATGGGGGAGGCGGGTTCTATGGCTACACCTTC. Translating gives CSARDGGGGFYGYTF.